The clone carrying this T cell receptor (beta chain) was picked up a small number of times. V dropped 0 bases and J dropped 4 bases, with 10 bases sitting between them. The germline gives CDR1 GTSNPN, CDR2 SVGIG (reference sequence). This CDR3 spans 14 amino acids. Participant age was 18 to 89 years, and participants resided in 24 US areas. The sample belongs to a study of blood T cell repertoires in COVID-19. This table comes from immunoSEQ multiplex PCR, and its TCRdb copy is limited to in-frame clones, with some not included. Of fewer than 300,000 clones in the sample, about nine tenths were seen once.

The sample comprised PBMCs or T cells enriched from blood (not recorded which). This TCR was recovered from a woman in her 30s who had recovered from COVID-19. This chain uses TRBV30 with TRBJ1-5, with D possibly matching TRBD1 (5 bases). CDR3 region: CAWSVLRGNQPQHF. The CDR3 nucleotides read TGTGCCTGGAGTGTACTGCGGGGGAATCAGCCCCAGCATTTT.